This TCR beta chain is drawn from a study of PD-1 blockade in classical Hodgkin lymphoma. Trimming took off 0 bases at V and 2 bases at J, with 8 bases between the two ends. Germline values: CDR1 LNHNV, CDR2 YYDKDF (reference sequence). The CDR3 runs to 15 residues. The table came from immunoSEQ multiplex PCR; TCRdb's copy has only in-frame clones and leaves some out. The data show about 94,000 clones, with 89% seen just once and around 10% held by the top ten. Every patient had relapsed following autologous stem cell transplantation, and cohorts differed in brentuximab vedotin exposure. V and J are TRBV15 and TRBJ2-1; D remains unclear. Specimen: peripheral blood mononuclear cells (PBMCs), collected before the second cycle of nivolumab. The source of this sequence is a human donor with classical Hodgkin lymphoma. In DNA form, the CDR3 reads TGTGCCACCAGCAGAGATGGGGATCCCTACAATGAGCAGTTCTTC. It translates to CATSRDGDPYNEQFF.